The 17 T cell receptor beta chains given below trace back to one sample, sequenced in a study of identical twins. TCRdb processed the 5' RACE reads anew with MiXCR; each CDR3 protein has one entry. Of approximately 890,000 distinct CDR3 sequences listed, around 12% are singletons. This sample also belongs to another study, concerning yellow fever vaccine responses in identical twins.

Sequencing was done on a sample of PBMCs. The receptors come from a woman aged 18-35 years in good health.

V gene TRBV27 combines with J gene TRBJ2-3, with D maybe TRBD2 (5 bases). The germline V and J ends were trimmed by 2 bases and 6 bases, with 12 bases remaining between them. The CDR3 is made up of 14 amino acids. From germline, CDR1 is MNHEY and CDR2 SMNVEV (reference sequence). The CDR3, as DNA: TGTGCCAGCAGTTTAGTAGAGACGGGGGATACGCAGTATTTT. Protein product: CASSLVETGDTQYF.

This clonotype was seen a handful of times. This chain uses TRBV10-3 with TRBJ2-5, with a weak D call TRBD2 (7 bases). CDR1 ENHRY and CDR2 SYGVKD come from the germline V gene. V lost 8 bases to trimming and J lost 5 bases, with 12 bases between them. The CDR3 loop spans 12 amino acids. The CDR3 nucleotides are TGTGCCATCGGGGGGGCGGCGGAGACCCAGTACTTC. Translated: CAIGGAAETQYF.

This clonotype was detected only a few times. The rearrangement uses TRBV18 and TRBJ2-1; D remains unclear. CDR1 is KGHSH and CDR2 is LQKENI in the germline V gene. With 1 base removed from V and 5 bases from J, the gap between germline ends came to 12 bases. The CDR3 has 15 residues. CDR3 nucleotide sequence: TGTGCCAGCTCACCACTCCTAGGATGGGACAATGAGCAGTTCTTC. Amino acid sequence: CASSPLLGWDNEQFF.

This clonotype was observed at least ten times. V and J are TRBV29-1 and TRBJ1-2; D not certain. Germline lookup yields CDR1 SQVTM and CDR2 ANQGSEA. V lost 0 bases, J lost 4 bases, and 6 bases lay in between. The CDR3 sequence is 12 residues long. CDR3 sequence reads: CSVEETVYGYTF. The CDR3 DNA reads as TGCAGCGTTGAAGAGACGGTCTATGGCTACACCTTC.

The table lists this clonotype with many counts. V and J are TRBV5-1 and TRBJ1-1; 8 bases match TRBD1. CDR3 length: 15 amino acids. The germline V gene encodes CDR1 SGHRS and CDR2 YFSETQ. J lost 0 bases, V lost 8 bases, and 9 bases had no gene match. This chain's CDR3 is CASSRQDRVNTEAFF. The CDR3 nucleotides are TGCGCCAGTTCAAGGCAGGACAGGGTGAACACTGAAGCTTTCTTT.

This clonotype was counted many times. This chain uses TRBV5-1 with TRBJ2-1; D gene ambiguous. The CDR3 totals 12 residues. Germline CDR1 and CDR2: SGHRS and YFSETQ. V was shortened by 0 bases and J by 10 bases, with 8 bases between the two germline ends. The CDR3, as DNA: TGCGCCAGCAGCTTGGGACTCCCGGAGCAGTTCTTC. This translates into CASSLGLPEQFF.

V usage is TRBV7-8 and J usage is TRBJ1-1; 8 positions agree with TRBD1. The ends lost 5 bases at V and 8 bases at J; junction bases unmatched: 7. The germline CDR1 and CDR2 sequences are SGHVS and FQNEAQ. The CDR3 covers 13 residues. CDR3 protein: CASSTRGRREAFF. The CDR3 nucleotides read TGTGCCAGCAGCACCAGGGGGCGTAGGGAAGCTTTCTTT.

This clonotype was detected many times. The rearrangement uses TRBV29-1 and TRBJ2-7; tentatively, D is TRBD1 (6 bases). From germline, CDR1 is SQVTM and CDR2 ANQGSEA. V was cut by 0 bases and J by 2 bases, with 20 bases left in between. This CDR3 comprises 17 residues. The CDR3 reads CSVEDGTPLDRPYEQYF. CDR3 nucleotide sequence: TGCAGCGTTGAAGACGGCACACCCCTTGACAGGCCCTACGAGCAGTACTTC.

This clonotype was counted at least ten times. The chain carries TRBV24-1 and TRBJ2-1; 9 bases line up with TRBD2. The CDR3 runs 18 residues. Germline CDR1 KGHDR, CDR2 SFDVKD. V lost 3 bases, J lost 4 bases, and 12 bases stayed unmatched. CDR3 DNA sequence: TGTGCCACCAGTGATCTCGCTCCGCTAGCGGGGTCTTACAATGAGCAGTTCTTC. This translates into CATSDLAPLAGSYNEQFF.

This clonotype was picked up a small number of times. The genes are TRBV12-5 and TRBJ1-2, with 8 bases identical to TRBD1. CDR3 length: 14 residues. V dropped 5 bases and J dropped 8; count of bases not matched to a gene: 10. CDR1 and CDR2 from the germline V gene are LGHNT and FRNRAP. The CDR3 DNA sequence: TGTGCTAGTGGTATCCTTCAGGGGGCAAGGGGCTACACCTTC. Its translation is CASGILQGARGYTF.

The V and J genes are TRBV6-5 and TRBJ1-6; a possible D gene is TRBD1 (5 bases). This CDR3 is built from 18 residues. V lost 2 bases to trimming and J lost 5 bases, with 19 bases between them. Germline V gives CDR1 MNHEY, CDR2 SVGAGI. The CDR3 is CASSYGASREPHNSPLHF. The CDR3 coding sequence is TGTGCCAGCAGTTACGGGGCCTCAAGGGAACCCCATAATTCACCCCTCCACTTT.

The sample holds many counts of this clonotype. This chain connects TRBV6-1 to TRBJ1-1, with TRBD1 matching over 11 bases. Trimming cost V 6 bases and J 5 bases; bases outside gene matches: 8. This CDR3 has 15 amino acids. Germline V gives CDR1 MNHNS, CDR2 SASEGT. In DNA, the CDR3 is TGTGCCAGCAGATTGTGGGGGACAGGGGGGACTGAAGCTTTCTTT. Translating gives CASRLWGTGGTEAFF.

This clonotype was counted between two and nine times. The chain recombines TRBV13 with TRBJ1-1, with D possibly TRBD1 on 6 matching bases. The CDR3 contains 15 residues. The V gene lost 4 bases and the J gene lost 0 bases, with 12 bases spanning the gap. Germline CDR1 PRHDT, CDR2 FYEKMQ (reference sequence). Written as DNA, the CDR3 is TGTGCCAGCAGCTCACTACAGGGTATGAACACTGAAGCTTTCTTT. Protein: CASSSLQGMNTEAFF.

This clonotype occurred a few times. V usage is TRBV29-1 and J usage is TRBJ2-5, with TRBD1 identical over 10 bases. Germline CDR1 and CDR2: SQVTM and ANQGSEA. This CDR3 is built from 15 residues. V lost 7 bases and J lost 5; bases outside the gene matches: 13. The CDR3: CSAEPGTGVRETQYF. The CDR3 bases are TGCAGCGCCGAGCCCGGGACAGGGGTACGGGAGACCCAGTACTTC.

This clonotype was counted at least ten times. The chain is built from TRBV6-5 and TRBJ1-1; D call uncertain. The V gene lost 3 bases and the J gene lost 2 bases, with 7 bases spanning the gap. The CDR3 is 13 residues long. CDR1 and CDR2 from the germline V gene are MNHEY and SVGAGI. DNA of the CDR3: TGTGCCAGCAGTTATTTATCAAACACTGAAGCTTTCTTT. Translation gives CASSYLSNTEAFF.

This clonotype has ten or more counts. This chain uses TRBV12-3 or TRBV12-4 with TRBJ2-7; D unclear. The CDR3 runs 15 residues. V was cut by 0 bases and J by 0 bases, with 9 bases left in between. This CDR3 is CASSLALISSYEQYF. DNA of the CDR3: TGTGCCAGCAGTTTAGCGCTAATAAGCTCCTACGAGCAGTACTTC.

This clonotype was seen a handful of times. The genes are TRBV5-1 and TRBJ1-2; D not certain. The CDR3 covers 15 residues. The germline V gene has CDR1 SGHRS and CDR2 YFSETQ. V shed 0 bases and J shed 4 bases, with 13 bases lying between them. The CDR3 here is CASSLDPGKPYGYTF. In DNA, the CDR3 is TGCGCCAGCAGCTTGGATCCGGGGAAGCCCTATGGCTACACCTTC. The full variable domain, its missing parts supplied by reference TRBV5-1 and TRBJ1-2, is KAGVTQTPRYLIKTRGQQVTLSCSPISGHRSVSWYQQTPGQGLQFLFEYFSETQRNKGNFPGRFSGRQFSNSRSEMNVSTLELGDSALYLCASSLDPGKPYGYTFGSGTRLTVV.